This T cell receptor (beta chain) appears in the sequencing data of a study of siplizumab effects on memory and regulatory T cells (dated by TCRdb to between 2018 and 2020). About the full investigation: The effect of the anti-CD2 antibody siplizumab on alloreactive T-cell subsets was examined in allogeneic mixed lymphocyte reactions constructed from human PBMCs.

Library creation used the immunoSEQ multiplex PCR assay. Roughly 10^5 TCR templates per sample were assayed on the deep sequencing platform. Genomic DNA extracted from sorted T cells was used for TCRbeta CDR3 sequencing. Regarding the original processing steps: The R programming language was used for the clonal analysis of the TCRbeta CDR3 data. Alloreactive CD4+ and CD8+ clones were identified by comparing unstimulated samples to CFSE-low samples taken after the reaction. Alloreactive CD4+ clones were assigned to regulatory or non-regulatory origin by matching sequences to sorted unstimulated Treg and non-Treg repertoires. TCRdb's version of the immuneACCESS table is confined to in-frame rearrangements and falls short of the full clone set. An unresolved V gene accounts for under half of the shortfall where checked; the remainder is of unknown origin. Clone size and V and J calls were adopted from that table, with D and trimming inferred from the DNA. The sample table holds fewer than 80,000 clones, of which 93% were seen once. The biggest ten clones account for 5% of the sample.

Results the study describes overall, beyond this receptor: Compared with memory T cells, unstimulated naive T cells appeared more diverse, and naive cells seemed to make a substantial contribution to the alloresponse. Siplizumab significantly lowered the cumulative frequency of alloreactive sequences that could be traced to unstimulated CD4+ memory T cells. Because sequences below about 10^-5 frequency were poorly captured, only a minor fraction of alloreactive clones could be mapped to unstimulated subsets. Whether proliferating Tregs from siplizumab cultures were suppressive was not functionally confirmed. About 75-96% of proliferating CD4+ or CD8+ clones could not be given a naive or memory phenotype. Among mappable alloreactive CD4+ clones, the Treg-derived fraction averaged around 69% with siplizumab versus 25% to 30% in control reactions.

The CDR1 and CDR2 encoded by the germline V gene are MNHNS and SASEGT. Unmatched junction bases come to 7, with V trimmed by 1 base and J by 1 base. The CDR3 numbers 16 residues from cysteine through phenylalanine. Kept here is only the CDR3 DNA, which spans 48 bases and is read in frame from base 1. Concerning this clone itself: Its specific antigen is unknown. Base qualities were left out, and no much larger clone turns up one base away.

Sorted unstimulated T cells, along with proliferating T cells recovered from mixed lymphocyte reactions, underwent TCRbeta CDR3 sequencing. Fresh whole blood from ten HLA-typed healthy donors served as the source for isolating PBMCs. Sequencing input: CD8+ T cells sorted from blood. This TCR was recovered from a human donor in good health. The rearrangement combines TRBV6-1 with TRBJ2-7; a stretch of 7 junction bases matches TRBD1. CDR3 sequence: CASSEETGNLSYEQYF. In nucleotide form, the sequence is TGTGCCAGCAGTGAAGAGACAGGGAATTTATCCTACGAGCAGTACTTC.